This TCR beta chain was sequenced during a study of shared clonotypes between healthy human individuals. The protocol was immunoSEQ multiplex PCR, while the TCRdb copy is restricted to in-frame clones and leaves out a portion. The table includes approximately 980,000 clones, 76% detected once. Sample: memory CD4+ T cells sorted from blood. The sample's subset: CD45RA-negative fraction. The TCR originated in a man between 18 and 29 years old in good health.

The CDR3 reads CAWSVGVVGYGYTF. The CDR3 DNA reads TGTGCCTGGAGTGTGGGGGTGGTAGGCTATGGCTACACCTTC. The chain employs TRBV30 and TRBJ1-2, with D perhaps matching TRBD1 (5 bases). V was pared by 0 bases and J by 4 bases, with 12 bases between. Germline V CDR1 and CDR2: GTSNPN, SVGIG (reference sequence). The CDR3 consists of 14 residues.